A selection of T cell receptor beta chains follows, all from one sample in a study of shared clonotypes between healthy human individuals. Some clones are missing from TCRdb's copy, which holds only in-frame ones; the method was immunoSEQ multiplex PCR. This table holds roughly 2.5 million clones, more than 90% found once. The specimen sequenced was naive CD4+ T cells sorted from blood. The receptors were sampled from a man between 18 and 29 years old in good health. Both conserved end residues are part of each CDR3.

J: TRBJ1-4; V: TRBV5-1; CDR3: CASSSTRATNEKLFF
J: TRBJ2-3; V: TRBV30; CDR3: CAWSNRDTDTQYF
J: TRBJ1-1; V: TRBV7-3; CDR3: CASSLNTYTEAFF
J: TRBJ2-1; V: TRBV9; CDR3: CASSATSGLAVQSGNEQFF
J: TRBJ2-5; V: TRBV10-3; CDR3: CAISESKQKETQYF
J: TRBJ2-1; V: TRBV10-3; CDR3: CAIRPREEGEQFF
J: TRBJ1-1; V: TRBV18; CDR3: CASSPPAGGMHTEAFF
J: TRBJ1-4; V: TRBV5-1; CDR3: CASSSGEVGEKLFF
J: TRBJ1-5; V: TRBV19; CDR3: CASSRQGAPQHF
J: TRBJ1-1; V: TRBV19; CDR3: CASRGQGRMNTEAFF
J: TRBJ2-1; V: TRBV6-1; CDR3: CASIAATLQGEQFF
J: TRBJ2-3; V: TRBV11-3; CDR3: CASSLGVGLAGTDTQYF
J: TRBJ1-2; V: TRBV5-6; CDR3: CASSLADGNGYTF
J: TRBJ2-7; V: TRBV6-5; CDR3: CASRHSGTGGNEQYF
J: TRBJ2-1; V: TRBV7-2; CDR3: CASSLGAGGSYNEQFF
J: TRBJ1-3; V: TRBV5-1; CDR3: CASSLGPMSSGNTIYF
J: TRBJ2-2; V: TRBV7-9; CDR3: CASSLLLTGELFF